The 8 T cell receptor beta chains in this list originate from one sample, sequenced in a study of identical twins. MiXCR, run by TCRdb on the 5' RACE reads, gives a single entry per CDR3 protein. The data hold roughly 720,000 distinct CDR3 sequences, with over 15% observed a single time. These data were also reused for a study on T cells expressing NK-cell markers.

The sequencing input was PBMCs. The receptors stem from a young woman in good health.

This chain connects TRBV30 to TRBJ2-2; no reliable D call. Germline values: CDR1 GTSNPN, CDR2 SVGIG (reference sequence). V was pared by 1 base and J by 5 bases, with 11 bases between. The CDR3 loop spans 14 amino acids. CDR3 in DNA: TGTGCCTGGAGTGCCCACAAGAGGACCGGGGAGCTGTTTTTT. Protein sequence: CAWSAHKRTGELFF.

This CDR3 is CASSTWTGEGTEAFF. The CDR3 nucleotides are TGTGCCAGTAGTACCTGGACAGGGGAAGGGACTGAAGCTTTCTTT. The chain couples TRBV19 to TRBJ1-1; 9 bases agree with TRBD1. Trimming took 4 bases from V and 5 from J; bases not matched to a gene: 8. Germline CDR1 is LNHDA and CDR2 is SQIVND (reference sequence). The length of the CDR3 is 15 residues.

Only a few counts were recorded for this clonotype. V gene TRBV27 combines with J gene TRBJ2-2; TRBD1 is a possible D gene (6 bases). The germline V gene encodes CDR1 MNHEY and CDR2 SMNVEV (reference sequence). There are 14 residues in the CDR3. The ends were cut back, 8 bases at V and 8 bases at J, with 18 bases in the middle. As DNA, the CDR3 is TGTGCCAGCCGTAGCTTGGGGGCGAGTGGGGAGCTGTTTTTT. It yields the protein CASRSLGASGELFF.

This clonotype was counted ten times or more. The V call is TRBV20-1, the J call TRBJ2-2; D is possibly TRBD1 (5 bases). CDR3 length: 15 amino acids. The ends were cut back, 0 bases at V and 3 bases at J, with 11 bases in the middle. CDR1 and CDR2 from the germline V gene are DFQATT and SNEGSKA (reference sequence). CDR3 protein: CSARDPRADTGELFF. CDR3 coding DNA: TGCAGTGCTAGAGATCCCAGGGCCGACACCGGGGAGCTGTTTTTT.

This clonotype was found a few times. The gene calls are TRBV11-2 and TRBJ2-1; D is unclear. V was cut by 10 bases and J by 9 bases, with 16 bases left in between. The CDR3 runs 12 residues. Looked up from germline, CDR1 is SGHAT and CDR2 is FQNNGV. The CDR3 region is CATSEIAGEQFF. CDR3 bases: TGTGCCACCTCTGAGATAGCCGGTGAGCAGTTCTTC. Filled out from reference TRBV11-2 and TRBJ2-1, the complete variable domain reads EAGVAQSPRYKIIEKRQSVAFWCNPISGHATLYWYQQILGQGPKLLIQFQNNGVVDDSQLPKDRFSAERLKGVDSTLKIQPAKLEDSAVYLCATSEIAGEQFFGPGTRLTVL.

This chain connects TRBV18 to TRBJ2-1; TRBD2 agrees at 10 bases. This CDR3 comprises 17 residues. From germline, CDR1 is KGHSH and CDR2 LQKENI. The V and J ends lost 3 bases and 2 bases, in that order; junction bases with no gene match: 7. CDR3 DNA sequence: TGTGCCAGCTCACCTAATCATAGCGGGAGGCCCTACAATGAGCAGTTCTTC. Protein: CASSPNHSGRPYNEQFF.

In its sample, this clonotype was seen a few times. The rearrangement links TRBV5-1 to TRBJ2-4, with 10 positions matching TRBD2. CDR3 size: 19 residues. V shed 1 base, J shed 0 bases, and the junction held 10 bases outside the gene matches. The germline V gene encodes CDR1 SGHRS and CDR2 YFSETQ. CDR3 protein: CASSLHLAGAVLAKNIQYF. The CDR3 DNA reads TGCGCCAGCAGCTTGCATCTAGCGGGGGCGGTTTTAGCCAAAAACATTCAGTACTTC.

The J gene is TRBJ2-3, the V gene TRBV6-5, with 7 bases aligning to TRBD1. V trimming: 2 bases; J trimming: 0 bases; junction bases outside the gene matches: 14. Germline-derived CDR1 and CDR2 are MNHEY and SVGAGI. The CDR3 runs 19 residues. CDR3 residues: CASSYRDRYSLLSTDTQYF. The CDR3 nucleotides read TGTGCCAGCAGTTACCGGGACAGATACTCCCTTCTTAGCACAGATACGCAGTATTTT.